The entry below describes one TCR beta chain. The V and J ends lost 3 bases and 3 bases respectively, with 19 bases between them. There are 17 residues in the CDR3. Germline V gene sequence: CDR1 SGDLS, CDR2 YYNGEE. The sample is drawn from a study of blood T cell repertoires in COVID-19. Overall study: Samples came from the United States, Italy and Spain, spanning acute and convalescent COVID-19.

Libraries were prepared by immunoSEQ multiplex PCR; TCRdb keeps only in-frame clonotypes and omits some of them. Of around 150,000 clones in the sample, 76% were seen once. V is TRBV9 and J is TRBJ2-1; a weak D match, TRBD2 (7 bases). Material: peripheral blood. The TCR originated in a man in his fifties or sixties with acute or convalescent COVID-19. The CDR3 coding sequence is TGTGCCAGCAGCGAGGGGGGAGGGGTAGCGGTCTACAATGAGCAGTTCTTC. Protein product: CASSEGGGVAVYNEQFF.